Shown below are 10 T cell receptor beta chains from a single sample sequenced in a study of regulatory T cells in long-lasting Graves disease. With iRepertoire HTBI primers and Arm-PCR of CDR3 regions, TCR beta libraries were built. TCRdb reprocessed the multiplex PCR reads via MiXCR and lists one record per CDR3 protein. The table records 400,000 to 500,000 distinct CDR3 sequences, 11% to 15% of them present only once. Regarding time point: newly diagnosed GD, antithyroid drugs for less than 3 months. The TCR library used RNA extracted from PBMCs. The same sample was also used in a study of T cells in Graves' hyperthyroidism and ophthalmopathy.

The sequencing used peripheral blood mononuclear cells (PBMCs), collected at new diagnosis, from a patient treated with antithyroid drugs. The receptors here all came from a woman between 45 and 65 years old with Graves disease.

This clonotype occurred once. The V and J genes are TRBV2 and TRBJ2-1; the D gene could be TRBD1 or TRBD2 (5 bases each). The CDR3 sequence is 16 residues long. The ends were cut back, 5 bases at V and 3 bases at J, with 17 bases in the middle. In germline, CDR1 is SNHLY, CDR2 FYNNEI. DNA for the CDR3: TGTGCCAGCAGTTTAGAGGGGCGAGAGGGCTACAATGAGCAGTTCTTC. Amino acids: CASSLEGREGYNEQFF. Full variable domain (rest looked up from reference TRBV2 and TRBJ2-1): EPEVTQTPSHQVTQMGQEVILRCVPISNHLYFYWYRQILGQKVEFLVSFYNNEISEKSEIFDDQFSVERPDGSNFTLKIRSTKLEDSAMYFCASSLEGREGYNEQFFGPGTRLTVL.

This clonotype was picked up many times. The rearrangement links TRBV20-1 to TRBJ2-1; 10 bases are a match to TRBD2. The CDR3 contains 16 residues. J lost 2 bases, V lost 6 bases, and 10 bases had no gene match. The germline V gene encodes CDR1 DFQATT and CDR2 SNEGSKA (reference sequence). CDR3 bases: TGCAGTGCCAAACTGATCGGACTAGCGGCCTACAATGAGCAGTTCTTC. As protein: CSAKLIGLAAYNEQFF.

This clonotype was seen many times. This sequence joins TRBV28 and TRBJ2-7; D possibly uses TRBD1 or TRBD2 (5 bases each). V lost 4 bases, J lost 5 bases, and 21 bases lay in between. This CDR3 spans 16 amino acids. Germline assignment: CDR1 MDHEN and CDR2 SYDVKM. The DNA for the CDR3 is TGTGCCAGCAGTTCACTCGGGACGACGACTGAAGACGAGCAGTACTTC. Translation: CASSSLGTTTEDEQYF.

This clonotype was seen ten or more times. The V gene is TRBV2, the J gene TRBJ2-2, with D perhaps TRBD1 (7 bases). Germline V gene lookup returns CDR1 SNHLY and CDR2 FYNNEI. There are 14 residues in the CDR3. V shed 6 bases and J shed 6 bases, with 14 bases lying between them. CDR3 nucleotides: TGTGCCAGCAGATTCCAGGGGGAGGCCGGGGAGCTGTTTTTT. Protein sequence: CASRFQGEAGELFF.

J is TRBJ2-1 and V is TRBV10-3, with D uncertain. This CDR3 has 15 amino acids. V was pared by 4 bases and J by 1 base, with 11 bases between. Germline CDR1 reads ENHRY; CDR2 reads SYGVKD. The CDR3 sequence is CAISAESRSYNEQFF. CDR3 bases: TGTGCCATCAGTGCTGAATCCCGATCCTACAATGAGCAGTTCTTC.

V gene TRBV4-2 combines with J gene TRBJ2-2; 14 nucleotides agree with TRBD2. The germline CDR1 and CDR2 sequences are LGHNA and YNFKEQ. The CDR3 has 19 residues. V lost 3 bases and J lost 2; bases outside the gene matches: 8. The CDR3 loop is CASSQPGLAGVINTGELFF. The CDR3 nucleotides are TGTGCCAGCAGCCAGCCGGGACTAGCGGGAGTGATAAACACCGGGGAGCTGTTTTTT.

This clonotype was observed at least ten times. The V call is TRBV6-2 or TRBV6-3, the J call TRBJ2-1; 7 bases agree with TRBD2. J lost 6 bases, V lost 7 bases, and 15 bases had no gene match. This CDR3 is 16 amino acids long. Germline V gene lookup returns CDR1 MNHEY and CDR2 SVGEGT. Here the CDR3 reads CASIKAAGVEGNEQFF. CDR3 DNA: TGTGCCAGCATAAAAGCGGCGGGAGTAGAAGGCAATGAGCAGTTCTTC.

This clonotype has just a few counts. This chain's CDR3 is CAWSRTQETQYF. Here the CDR3 DNA reads TGTGCCTGGAGTAGAACACAAGAGACCCAGTACTTC. The chain joins TRBV30 to TRBJ2-5; D unclear. Deletions cut 2 bases from V and 2 bases from J, with 6 bases between. Germline V CDR1 and CDR2: GTSNPN, SVGIG (reference sequence). This CDR3 has 12 residues.

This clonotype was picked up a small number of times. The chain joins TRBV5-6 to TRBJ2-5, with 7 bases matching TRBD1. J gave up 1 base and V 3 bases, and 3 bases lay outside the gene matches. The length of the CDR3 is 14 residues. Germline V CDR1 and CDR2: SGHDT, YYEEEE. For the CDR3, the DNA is TGTGCCAGCAGCTGGGACAGACTCCAAGAGACCCAGTACTTC. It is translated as CASSWDRLQETQYF.

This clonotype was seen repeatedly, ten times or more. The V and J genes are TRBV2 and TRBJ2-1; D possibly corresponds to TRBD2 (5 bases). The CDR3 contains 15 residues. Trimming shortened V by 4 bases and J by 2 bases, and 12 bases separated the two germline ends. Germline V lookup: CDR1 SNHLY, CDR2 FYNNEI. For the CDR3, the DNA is TGTGCCAGCAGTGCCAGCGGAGATCCCTACAATGAGCAGTTCTTC. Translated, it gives CASSASGDPYNEQFF.